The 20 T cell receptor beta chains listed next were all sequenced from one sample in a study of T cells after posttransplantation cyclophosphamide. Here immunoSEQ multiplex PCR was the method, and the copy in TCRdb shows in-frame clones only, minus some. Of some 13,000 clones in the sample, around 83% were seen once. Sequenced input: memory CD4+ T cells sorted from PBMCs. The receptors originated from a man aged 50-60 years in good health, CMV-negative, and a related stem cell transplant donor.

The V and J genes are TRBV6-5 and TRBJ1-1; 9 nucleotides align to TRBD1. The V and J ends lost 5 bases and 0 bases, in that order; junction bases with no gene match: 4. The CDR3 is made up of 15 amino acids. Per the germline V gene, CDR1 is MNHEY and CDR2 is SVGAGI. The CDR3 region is CASSKTGGMNTEAFF. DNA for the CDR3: TGTGCCAGCAGTAAGACAGGGGGGATGAACACTGAAGCTTTCTTT.

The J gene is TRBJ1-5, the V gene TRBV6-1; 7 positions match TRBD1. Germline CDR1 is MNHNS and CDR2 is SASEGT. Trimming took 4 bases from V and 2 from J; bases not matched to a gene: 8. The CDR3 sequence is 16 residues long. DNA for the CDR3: TGTGCCAGCAGTGCCCAGGGGGATCTTGGCAATCAGCCCCAGCATTTT. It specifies CASSAQGDLGNQPQHF.

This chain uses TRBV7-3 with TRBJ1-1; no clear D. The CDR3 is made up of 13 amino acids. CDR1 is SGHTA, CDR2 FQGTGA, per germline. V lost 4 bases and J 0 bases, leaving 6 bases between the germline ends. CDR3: CASSSHMNTEAFF. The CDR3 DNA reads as TGTGCCAGCAGCTCCCACATGAACACTGAAGCTTTCTTT. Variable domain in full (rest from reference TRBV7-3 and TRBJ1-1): GAGVSQTPSNKVTEKGKYVELRCDPISGHTALYWYRQSLGQGPEFLIYFQGTGAADDSGLPNDRFFAVRPEGSVSTLKIQRTERGDSAVYLCASSSHMNTEAFFGQGTRLTVV.

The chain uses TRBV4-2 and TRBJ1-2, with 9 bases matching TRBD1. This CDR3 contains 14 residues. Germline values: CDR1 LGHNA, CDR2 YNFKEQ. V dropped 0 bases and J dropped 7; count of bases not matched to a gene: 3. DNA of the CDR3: TGTGCCAGCAGCCAAGATCGGACAGGGGCTGGCTACACCTTC. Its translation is CASSQDRTGAGYTF.

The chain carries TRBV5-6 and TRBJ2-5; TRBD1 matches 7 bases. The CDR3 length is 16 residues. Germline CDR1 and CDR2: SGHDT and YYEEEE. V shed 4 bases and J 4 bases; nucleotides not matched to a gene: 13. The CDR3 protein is CASSQVDRAVGETQYF. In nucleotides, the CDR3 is TGTGCCAGCAGCCAAGTCGACAGGGCAGTCGGAGAGACCCAGTACTTC.

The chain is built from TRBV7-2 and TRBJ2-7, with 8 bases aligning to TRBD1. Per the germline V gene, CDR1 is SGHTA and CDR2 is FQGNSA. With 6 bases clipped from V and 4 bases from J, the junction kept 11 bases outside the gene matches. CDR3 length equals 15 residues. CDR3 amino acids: CASSRLGDRSYEQYF. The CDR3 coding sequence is TGTGCCAGCAGTCGATTGGGGGACAGGTCTTACGAGCAGTACTTC.

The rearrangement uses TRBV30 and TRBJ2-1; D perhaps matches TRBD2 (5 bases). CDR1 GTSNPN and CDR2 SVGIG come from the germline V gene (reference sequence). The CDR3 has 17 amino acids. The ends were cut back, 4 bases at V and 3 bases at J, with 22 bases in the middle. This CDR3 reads CAWISGRVGDFYNEQFF. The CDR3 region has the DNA TGTGCCTGGATTTCTGGGCGCGTCGGGGATTTCTACAATGAGCAGTTCTTC.

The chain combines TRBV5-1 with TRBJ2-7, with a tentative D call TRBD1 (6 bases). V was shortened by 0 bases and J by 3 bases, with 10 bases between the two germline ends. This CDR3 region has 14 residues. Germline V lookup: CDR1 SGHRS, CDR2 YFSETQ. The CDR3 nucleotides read TGCGCCAGCAGCTTGGGGACAGAGGGCTACGAGCAGTACTTC. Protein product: CASSLGTEGYEQYF. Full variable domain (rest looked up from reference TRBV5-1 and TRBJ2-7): KAGVTQTPRYLIKTRGQQVTLSCSPISGHRSVSWYQQTPGQGLQFLFEYFSETQRNKGNFPGRFSGRQFSNSRSEMNVSTLELGDSALYLCASSLGTEGYEQYFGPGTRLTVT.

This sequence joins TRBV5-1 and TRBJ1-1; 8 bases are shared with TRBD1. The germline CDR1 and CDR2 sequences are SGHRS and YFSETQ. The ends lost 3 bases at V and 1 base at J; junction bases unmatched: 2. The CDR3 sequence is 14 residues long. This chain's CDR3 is CASSWTGSNTEAFF. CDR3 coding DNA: TGCGCCAGCAGCTGGACAGGGTCGAACACTGAAGCTTTCTTT.

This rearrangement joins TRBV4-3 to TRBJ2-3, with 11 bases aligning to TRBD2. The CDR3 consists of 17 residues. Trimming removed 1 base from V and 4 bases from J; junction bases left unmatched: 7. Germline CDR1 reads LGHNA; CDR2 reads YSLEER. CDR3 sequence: CASSQGLAGTLADTQYF. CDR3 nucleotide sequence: TGCGCCAGCAGCCAAGGACTAGCGGGGACCCTGGCAGATACGCAGTATTTT.

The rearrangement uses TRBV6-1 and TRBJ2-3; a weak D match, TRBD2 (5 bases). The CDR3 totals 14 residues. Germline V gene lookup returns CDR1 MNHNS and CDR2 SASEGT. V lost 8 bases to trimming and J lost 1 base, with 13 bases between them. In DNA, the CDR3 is TGTGCCAGCGGCAGAACTAGGGGCACAGATACGCAGTATTTT. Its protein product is CASGRTRGTDTQYF.

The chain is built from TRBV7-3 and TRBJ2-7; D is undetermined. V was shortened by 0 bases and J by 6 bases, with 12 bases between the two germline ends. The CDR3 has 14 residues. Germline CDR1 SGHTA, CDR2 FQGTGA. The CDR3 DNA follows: TGTGCCAGCAGCTTAACCGCCCCTAGTTCCGAGCAGTACTTC. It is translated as CASSLTAPSSEQYF.

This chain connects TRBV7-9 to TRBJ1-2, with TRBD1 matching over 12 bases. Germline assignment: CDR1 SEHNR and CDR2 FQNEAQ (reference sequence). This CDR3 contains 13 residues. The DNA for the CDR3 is TGTGCGGCGGGACAGGGGGCGATCTATGGCTACACCTTC. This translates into CAAGQGAIYGYTF.

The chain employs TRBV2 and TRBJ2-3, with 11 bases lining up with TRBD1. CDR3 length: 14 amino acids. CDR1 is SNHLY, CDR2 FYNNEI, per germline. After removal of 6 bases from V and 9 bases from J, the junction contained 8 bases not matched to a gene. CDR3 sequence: CASRAGQGAGTQYF. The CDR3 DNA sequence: TGTGCCAGCAGGGCCGGACAGGGGGCGGGAACGCAGTATTTT. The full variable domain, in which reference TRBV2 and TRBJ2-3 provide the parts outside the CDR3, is EPEVTQTPSHQVTQMGQEVILRCVPISNHLYFYWYRQILGQKVEFLVSFYNNEISEKSEIFDDQFSVERPDGSNFTLKIRSTKLEDSAMYFCASRAGQGAGTQYFGPGTRLTVL.

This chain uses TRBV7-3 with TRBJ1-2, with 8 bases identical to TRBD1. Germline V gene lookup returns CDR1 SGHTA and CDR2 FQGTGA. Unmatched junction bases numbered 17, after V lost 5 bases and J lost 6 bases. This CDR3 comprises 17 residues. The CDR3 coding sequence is TGTGCCAGCAGCCTAAACATGAGACAGGGGACGAAGAATGGCTACACCTTC. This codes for CASSLNMRQGTKNGYTF.

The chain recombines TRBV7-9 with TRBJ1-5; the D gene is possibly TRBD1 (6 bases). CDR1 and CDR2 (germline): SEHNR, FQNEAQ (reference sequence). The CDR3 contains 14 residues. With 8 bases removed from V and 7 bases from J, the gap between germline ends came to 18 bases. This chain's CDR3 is CASAGKQGRQPQHF. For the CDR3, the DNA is TGTGCCAGCGCGGGTAAACAGGGAAGGCAGCCCCAGCATTTT.

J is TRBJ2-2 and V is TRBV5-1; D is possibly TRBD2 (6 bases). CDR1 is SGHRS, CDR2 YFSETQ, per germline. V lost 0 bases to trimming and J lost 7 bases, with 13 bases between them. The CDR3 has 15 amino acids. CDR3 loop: CASSLAGGKDGELFF. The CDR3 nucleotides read TGCGCCAGCAGCTTGGCCGGGGGAAAAGACGGGGAGCTGTTTTTT.

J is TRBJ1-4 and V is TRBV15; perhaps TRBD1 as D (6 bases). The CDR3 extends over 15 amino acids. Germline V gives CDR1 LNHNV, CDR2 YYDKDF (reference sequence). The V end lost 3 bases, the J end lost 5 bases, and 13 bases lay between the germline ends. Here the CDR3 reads CATSRGQDGNEKLFF. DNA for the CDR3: TGTGCCACCAGCAGGGGACAAGACGGGAATGAAAAACTGTTTTTT. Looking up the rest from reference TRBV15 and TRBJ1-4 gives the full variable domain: DAMVIQNPRYQVTQFGKPVTLSCSQTLNHNVMYWYQQKSSQAPKLLFHYYDKDFNNEADTPDNFQSRRPNTSFCFLDIRSPGLGDTAMYLCATSRGQDGNEKLFFGSGTQLSVL.

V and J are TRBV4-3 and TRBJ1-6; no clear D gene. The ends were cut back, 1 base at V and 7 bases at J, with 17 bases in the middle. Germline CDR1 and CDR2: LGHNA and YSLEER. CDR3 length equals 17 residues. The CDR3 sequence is CASSQGLTRARNSPLHF. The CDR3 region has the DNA TGCGCCAGCAGCCAAGGTTTAACTAGGGCGAGAAATTCACCCCTCCACTTT.

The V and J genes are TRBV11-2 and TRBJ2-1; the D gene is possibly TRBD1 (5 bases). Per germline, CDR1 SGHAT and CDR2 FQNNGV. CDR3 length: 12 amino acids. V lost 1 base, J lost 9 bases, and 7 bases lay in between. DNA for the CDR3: TGTGCCAGCAGCTTAGTGACAGTTGAGCAGTTCTTC. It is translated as CASSLVTVEQFF.